These T cell receptor beta chains were read from a single sample in a study of preoperative IRX-2 immunotherapy in early breast cancer. The assay was immunoSEQ multiplex PCR, and TCRdb's table has in-frame clones only and misses some. The sample shows around 39,000 clones, 85% to 95% of them seen only once. The sample here was tumor tissue, taken after IRX-2 immunotherapy. All receptors come from a human donor with breast cancer. The CDR3 runs from the conserved cysteine through the conserved F or W. A D gene is named only where the DNA matches it firmly. Not all rows give a size; the values are once, few, many and, for expanded clones, a class.

v_call: TRBV5-1; j_call: TRBJ2-2; d_call: TRBD2; clone_size: -; cdr3_nt: TGCGCCAGCAGCTCGCTAGCGGGAGGCTACACCGGGGAGCTGTTTTTT; cdr3_aa: CASSSLAGGYTGELFF
v_call: TRBV6-5; j_call: TRBJ2-1; d_call: -; clone_size: -; cdr3_nt: TGTGCCAGCAGTCCTTTTAACAATGAGCAGTTCTTC; cdr3_aa: CASSPFNNEQFF
v_call: TRBV27; j_call: TRBJ1-5; d_call: -; clone_size: -; cdr3_nt: TGTGCCAGCAGCCTGCGAGATAGCAATCAGCCCCAGCATTTT; cdr3_aa: CASSLRDSNQPQHF
v_call: TRBV27; j_call: TRBJ2-3; d_call: -; clone_size: once; cdr3_nt: TGTGCCAGCAGCGACCAGACTTTGGATACGCAGTATTTT; cdr3_aa: CASSDQTLDTQYF
v_call: TRBV6-5; j_call: TRBJ2-1; d_call: -; clone_size: -; cdr3_nt: TGTGCCAGCAGCCCCGCGTGGAGCGGCAATGAGCAGTTCTTC; cdr3_aa: CASSPAWSGNEQFF
v_call: TRBV7-7; j_call: TRBJ1-2; d_call: -; clone_size: few; cdr3_nt: TGTGCCAGCAGCTTAGAGGGCAGAGGCTATGGCTACACCTTC; cdr3_aa: CASSLEGRGYGYTF
v_call: TRBV5-1; j_call: TRBJ2-3; d_call: TRBD2; clone_size: -; cdr3_nt: TGCGCCAGCAGCTTGGCCCTCGGGGGGGGGACTAGCACAGATACGCAGTATTTT; cdr3_aa: CASSLALGGGTSTDTQYF
v_call: TRBV15; j_call: TRBJ2-7; d_call: -; clone_size: -; cdr3_nt: TGTGCCACCAGCAGAGATTGGGACCTCTCCGAGCAGTACTTC; cdr3_aa: CATSRDWDLSEQYF
v_call: TRBV6-6; j_call: TRBJ1-4; d_call: TRBD1; clone_size: -; cdr3_nt: TGTGCCAGCACCCCGGGACAGGGGGCCCAAAATGAAAAACTGTTTTTT; cdr3_aa: CASTPGQGAQNEKLFF
v_call: TRBV28; j_call: TRBJ2-3; d_call: -; clone_size: -; cdr3_nt: TGTGCCATCGGGACGGGGGACACAGATACGCAGTATTTT; cdr3_aa: CAIGTGDTDTQYF
v_call: TRBV27; j_call: TRBJ2-2; d_call: TRBD1; clone_size: -; cdr3_nt: TGTGCCAGCAGTTATCGACAGGGCCGGGGCGGGGAGCTGTTTTTT; cdr3_aa: CASSYRQGRGGELFF
v_call: TRBV5-5; j_call: TRBJ1-2; d_call: -; clone_size: -; cdr3_nt: TGTGCCAGCAGCTTGGTTGGGGATCGCCACTATGGCTACACCTTC; cdr3_aa: CASSLVGDRHYGYTF
v_call: TRBV6-1; j_call: TRBJ1-2; d_call: TRBD1; clone_size: -; cdr3_nt: TGTGCCAGCAGGGATGGGACAGGGGTAGGCTACACCTTC; cdr3_aa: CASRDGTGVGYTF
v_call: TRBV5-6; j_call: TRBJ2-1; d_call: -; clone_size: -; cdr3_nt: TGTGCCAGCAGCCGTGGCGTCTACAATGAGCAGTTCTTC; cdr3_aa: CASSRGVYNEQFF
v_call: TRBV5-1; j_call: TRBJ2-3; d_call: TRBD2; clone_size: -; cdr3_nt: TGCGCCAGCAGCCATCTATCTTCTCGGGAGGGCCGCCCAGATACGCAGTATTTT; cdr3_aa: CASSHLSSREGRPDTQYF
v_call: TRBV28; j_call: TRBJ2-7; d_call: TRBD1; clone_size: once; cdr3_nt: TGTGCCAGCAGGGGGACAGAGTCCTACGAGCAGTACTTC; cdr3_aa: CASRGTESYEQYF
v_call: TRBV30; j_call: TRBJ2-5; d_call: -; clone_size: -; cdr3_nt: TGTGCCTGGGACATCGGCCAAGAGACCCAGTACTTC; cdr3_aa: CAWDIGQETQYF
v_call: TRBV23-1; j_call: TRBJ2-7; d_call: -; clone_size: -; cdr3_nt: TGCGCCAGCAGTCATAGAGTTTCCGAGCAGTACTTC; cdr3_aa: CASSHRVSEQYF
v_call: TRBV5-8; j_call: TRBJ2-7; d_call: -; clone_size: -; cdr3_nt: TGTGCCAGCAGCTTGATCGACAGGAGCTCCTACGAGCAGTACTTC; cdr3_aa: CASSLIDRSSYEQYF
v_call: TRBV28; j_call: TRBJ2-7; d_call: -; clone_size: -; cdr3_nt: TGTGCCAGCAGTTTTCCCCCAGGGACAAGGAGAACGAGGTCCTACGAGCAGTACTTC; cdr3_aa: CASSFPPGTRRTRSYEQYF
v_call: TRBV6-5; j_call: TRBJ1-2; d_call: TRBD1; clone_size: few; cdr3_nt: TGTGCCAGCAGTTACACCGGACAGGCGGATGGCTACACCTTC; cdr3_aa: CASSYTGQADGYTF
v_call: TRBV27; j_call: TRBJ2-6; d_call: -; clone_size: -; cdr3_nt: TGTGCCAGCAGCCTAACAGGGATTAGCTCTGGGGCCAACGTCCTGACTTTC; cdr3_aa: CASSLTGISSGANVLTF
v_call: TRBV4-3; j_call: TRBJ2-7; d_call: -; clone_size: -; cdr3_nt: TGCGCCAGCAGCCAAGATGGCGGGTACGAGCAGTACTTC; cdr3_aa: CASSQDGGYEQYF
v_call: TRBV19; j_call: TRBJ1-6; d_call: TRBD1; clone_size: -; cdr3_nt: TGTGCCAGTAGTAGAACTCCCGGGACAGAGGATAATTCACCCCTCCACTTT; cdr3_aa: CASSRTPGTEDNSPLHF
v_call: TRBV5-1; j_call: TRBJ2-1; d_call: TRBD2; clone_size: -; cdr3_nt: TGCGCCAGCACCCATTCGCAAGGACTAGTCAATGAGCAGTTCTTC; cdr3_aa: CASTHSQGLVNEQFF
v_call: TRBV5-4; j_call: TRBJ1-1; d_call: TRBD1; clone_size: once; cdr3_nt: TGTGCCAGCAGAATACAGGGGACGGCTAACGGTGAAGCTTTCTTT; cdr3_aa: CASRIQGTANGEAFF
v_call: TRBV2; j_call: TRBJ2-3; d_call: -; clone_size: -; cdr3_nt: TGTGCCAGCAGGGTAGCGAGAGGGTGGGATACGCAGTATTTT; cdr3_aa: CASRVARGWDTQYF
v_call: TRBV5-1; j_call: TRBJ2-7; d_call: TRBD1; clone_size: -; cdr3_nt: TGCGCCAGCAGCGAAGACAGGGCCTCCTACGAGCAGTACTTC; cdr3_aa: CASSEDRASYEQYF
v_call: TRBV7-9; j_call: TRBJ1-1; d_call: -; clone_size: -; cdr3_nt: TGTGCCAGCAGCTTAGCTGGTGTGCTGGGAGCTTTCTTT; cdr3_aa: CASSLAGVLGAFF
v_call: TRBV10-3; j_call: TRBJ2-2; d_call: -; clone_size: -; cdr3_nt: TGTGCCATCATAGCGAACACCGGGGAGCTGTTTTTT; cdr3_aa: CAIIANTGELFF
v_call: TRBV27; j_call: TRBJ1-1; d_call: -; clone_size: -; cdr3_nt: TGTGCCAGCAGTTTGGGGTCTGAAGCTTTCTTT; cdr3_aa: CASSLGSEAFF
v_call: TRBV5-1; j_call: TRBJ2-2; d_call: TRBD2; clone_size: -; cdr3_nt: TGCGCCAGCAGCTTGTCAGGACTAGCGGGCAACACCGGGGAGCTGTTTTTT; cdr3_aa: CASSLSGLAGNTGELFF
v_call: TRBV7-6; j_call: TRBJ2-7; d_call: -; clone_size: -; cdr3_nt: TGTGCCAGCAGCTTATCCCACTTGTCGGGGGACGAGCAGTACTTC; cdr3_aa: CASSLSHLSGDEQYF
v_call: TRBV5-6; j_call: TRBJ2-7; d_call: -; clone_size: -; cdr3_nt: TGTGCCAGCAGCTTGGGGTACGAGCAGTACTTC; cdr3_aa: CASSLGYEQYF
v_call: TRBV5-1; j_call: TRBJ2-5; d_call: TRBD2; clone_size: -; cdr3_nt: TGCGCCAGCAGCCTCGCCGCACTCGGGGGGCAAGAGACCCAGTACTTC; cdr3_aa: CASSLAALGGQETQYF
v_call: TRBV10-2; j_call: TRBJ1-5; d_call: -; clone_size: -; cdr3_nt: TGCGCCAGCAGTATCGGGGGGTCGAATCAGCCCCAGCATTTT; cdr3_aa: CASSIGGSNQPQHF
v_call: TRBV4-3; j_call: TRBJ1-6; d_call: -; clone_size: -; cdr3_nt: TGCGCCAGCAGCCAAGAGCAGGAGTTCTATAATTCACCCCTCCACTTT; cdr3_aa: CASSQEQEFYNSPLHF